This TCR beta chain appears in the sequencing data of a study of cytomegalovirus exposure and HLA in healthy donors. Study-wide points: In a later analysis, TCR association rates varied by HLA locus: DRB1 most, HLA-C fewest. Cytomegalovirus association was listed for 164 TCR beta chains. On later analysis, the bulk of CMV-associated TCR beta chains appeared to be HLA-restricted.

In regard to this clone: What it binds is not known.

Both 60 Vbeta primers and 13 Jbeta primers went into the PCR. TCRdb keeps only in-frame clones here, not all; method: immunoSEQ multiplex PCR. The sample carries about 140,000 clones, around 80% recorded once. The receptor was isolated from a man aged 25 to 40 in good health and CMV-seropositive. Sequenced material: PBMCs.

The CDR3 here is CATGQGASSYEQYF. For the CDR3, the DNA is TGTGCCACCGGACAGGGGGCGAGCTCCTACGAGCAGTACTTC. The chain is built from TRBV6-5 and TRBJ2-7, with 11 bases lining up with TRBD1. The CDR3 totals 14 residues. V lost 10 bases, J lost 0 bases, and 5 bases stayed unmatched. Germline V gene lookup returns CDR1 MNHEY and CDR2 SVGAGI.